The 16 T cell receptor beta chains listed next were all sequenced from one sample in a study of blood T cell repertoires in COVID-19. Produced via immunoSEQ multiplex PCR; TCRdb's table is partial and in-frame only. The sample lists around 130,000 clones, roughly 80% occurring once. Sequenced material: peripheral blood. These receptor sequences come from a human donor in a cohort sampled during active COVID-19.

This clone was observed a handful of times. This chain uses TRBV2 with TRBJ2-7; TRBD1 matches at 7 bases. Germline-derived CDR1 and CDR2 are SNHLY and FYNNEI. The CDR3 extends over 12 amino acids. Trimming removed 11 bases from V and 3 bases from J; junction bases left unmatched: 7. CDR3 amino acids: CAGGQFVYEQYF. CDR3 in DNA: TGTGCCGGGGGACAGTTCGTCTACGAGCAGTACTTC.

The chain recombines TRBV2 with TRBJ1-5, with a tentative D call TRBD1 (5 bases). Germline assignment: CDR1 SNHLY and CDR2 FYNNEI. With 5 bases removed from V and 0 bases from J, the gap between germline ends came to 8 bases. The CDR3 extends over 14 amino acids. The CDR3 here is CASSTGYSNQPQHF. CDR3 coding DNA: TGTGCCAGCAGTACAGGATATAGCAATCAGCCCCAGCATTTT.

This sequence joins TRBV10-1 and TRBJ2-7; D call uncertain. Germline V gene sequence: CDR1 WNHNN, CDR2 SYGVQD (reference sequence). CDR3 length: 14 residues. Trimming cost V 4 bases and J 4 bases, with 14 bases left between them. Here the CDR3 reads CASSGGSTFYEQYF. CDR3 coding DNA: TGCGCCAGCAGTGGAGGAAGTACCTTTTACGAGCAGTACTTC.

The rearrangement uses TRBV27 and TRBJ1-2, with 7 bases identical to TRBD1. The germline gives CDR1 MNHEY, CDR2 SMNVEV (reference sequence). This CDR3 spans 14 amino acids. With 5 bases clipped from V and 7 bases from J, the junction kept 10 bases outside the gene matches. This chain's CDR3 is CASSPGGGAFGYTF. CDR3 DNA: TGTGCCAGCAGTCCGGGAGGGGGCGCCTTTGGCTACACCTTC.

This chain connects TRBV19 to TRBJ1-5; 9 bases are shared with TRBD1. V trimming: 8 bases; J trimming: 4 bases; junction bases outside the gene matches: 9. Germline V gene lookup returns CDR1 LNHDA and CDR2 SQIVND (reference sequence). The CDR3 contains 15 residues. The CDR3 is CASGMTGGGNQPQHF. CDR3 nucleotides: TGTGCCAGTGGCATGACAGGGGGGGGAAATCAGCCCCAGCATTTT.

This clone appeared a single time. The DNA for the CDR3 is TGTGCCACCAGTGAGCGCGGACTAGGGCAAGAGACCCAGTACTTC. The encoded protein is CATSERGLGQETQYF. J is TRBJ2-5 and V is TRBV24-1; 7 bases are a match to TRBD2. CDR3 length: 15 residues. Germline assignment: CDR1 KGHDR and CDR2 SFDVKD. Unmatched junction bases numbered 6, after V lost 4 bases and J lost 2 bases.

This clone has more than one count but fewer than ten. V is TRBV5-4 and J is TRBJ1-1; D is uncertain. CDR1 and CDR2 (germline): SGHNT, YYREEE (reference sequence). The CDR3 has 13 residues. V lost 4 bases to trimming and J lost 0 bases, with 7 bases between them. This chain's CDR3 is CASSPNLNTEAFF. DNA for the CDR3: TGTGCCAGCAGCCCAAACTTGAACACTGAAGCTTTCTTT.

This clone was found once. This sequence joins TRBV13 and TRBJ1-2, with 10 nucleotides matching TRBD1. Germline loops: CDR1 PRHDT, CDR2 FYEKMQ (reference sequence). The V and J ends lost 4 bases and 3 bases, in that order; junction bases with no gene match: 5. The CDR3 is 15 amino acids. This CDR3 is CASSSGTGDYYGYTF. The CDR3 nucleotides are TGTGCCAGCAGCTCCGGGACAGGGGATTACTATGGCTACACCTTC.

This sequence joins TRBV12-1 and TRBJ1-5; the DNA was not used to check the table's D call, TRBD1. TRBV12-1 is noted as a pseudogene. The CDR3 length is 15 residues. This CDR3 is CASRYLQGPNQPQHF. In DNA, the CDR3 is TGTGCCAGCAGGTATTTACAGGGCCCCAATCAGCCCCAGCATTTT.

This clone was recorded a few times. The V gene is TRBV4-2, the J gene TRBJ2-7; 10 positions match TRBD1. The CDR3 covers 15 residues. Germline CDR1 and CDR2: LGHNA and YNFKEQ. Germline trimming cut 4 bases from V and 0 bases from J; bases unmatched to any gene: 3. CDR3 DNA: TGTGCCAGCAGCCCCGGGACAGGGGACTCCTACGAGCAGTACTTC. Protein: CASSPGTGDSYEQYF.

The chain carries TRBV7-2 and TRBJ2-7; 16 positions agree with TRBD2. V lost 1 base and J lost 4; bases outside the gene matches: 7. CDR1 SGHTA and CDR2 FQGNSA come from the germline V gene. CDR3 length: 18 amino acids. For the CDR3, the DNA is TGTGCCAGCAGCTTAGATACTGGGACTAGCGGGGGGGCGTACGAGCAGTACTTC. Translating gives CASSLDTGTSGGAYEQYF.

The gene calls are TRBV27 and TRBJ2-7; D possibly corresponds to TRBD1 (6 bases). With 5 bases removed from V and 6 bases from J, the gap between germline ends came to 14 bases. The length of the CDR3 is 13 residues. Per the germline V gene, CDR1 is MNHEY and CDR2 is SMNVEV (reference sequence). Here the CDR3 reads CASSPTGWGEQYF. Written as DNA, the CDR3 is TGTGCCAGCAGTCCTACAGGGTGGGGCGAGCAGTACTTC.

The chain carries TRBV5-1 and TRBJ1-5, with a possible D match to TRBD1 (5 bases). The CDR3 runs to 15 residues. Trimming removed 0 bases at V and 0 bases at J, with 7 bases between. Per germline, CDR1 SGHRS and CDR2 YFSETQ. The CDR3 region has the DNA TGCGCCAGCAGCTTGGGGGGGGATAGCAATCAGCCCCAGCATTTT. It codes for CASSLGGDSNQPQHF.

The chain has TRBV12-3 or TRBV12-4 and TRBJ1-2; the D is unclear. There are 11 residues in the CDR3. Deletions cut 6 bases from V and 2 bases from J, with 4 bases between. The CDR3 DNA follows: TGTGCCAGCAGCTTGAACTATGGCTACACCTTC. Its translation: CASSLNYGYTF.

CDR3 coding DNA: TGTGCCAGTGAGGGGGTAGGGGGCTACGAGCAGTACTTC. It translates to CASEGVGGYEQYF. This chain uses TRBV19 with TRBJ2-7; maybe TRBD1 (6 bases). Trimming left V 8 bases short and J 3 bases short, with 14 bases between. The CDR3 contains 13 residues. Germline V gives CDR1 LNHDA, CDR2 SQIVND (reference sequence).

This chain uses TRBV28 with TRBJ2-2, with 8 bases identical to TRBD2. Looked up from germline, CDR1 is MDHEN and CDR2 is SYDVKM. There are 15 residues in the CDR3. Trimming cost V 5 bases and J 0 bases; bases outside gene matches: 2. CDR3 DNA sequence: TGTGCCAGCAGTATTAGCGGGACGAACACCGGGGAGCTGTTTTTT. Amino acid sequence: CASSISGTNTGELFF.